This entry describes one TCR beta chain. Its antigen is not identified. The data were taken from a study of cytomegalovirus exposure and HLA in healthy donors. Study conclusions and caveats: The study flagged some 170 TCR beta chains as cytomegalovirus-associated. In a later analysis, TCR beta V- and J-gene trimming showed a link to a missense DCLRE1C variant. Productive rates of about 90% or about 30% were seen for most TCR beta V segments in an earlier analysis. Follow-up analysis seemed to connect common viral pathogens with several of the most significant clusters identified.

It was with 60 Vbeta and 13 Jbeta primers that the PCR ran. Clones were read by immunoSEQ multiplex PCR, and TCRdb kept only the in-frame ones, dropping some. The data hold about 57,000 clones, with more than 65% observed a single time. The source is a woman aged 25 to 39 in good health and CMV-seronegative. Sequencing was performed on PBMCs.

This CDR3 reads CANPGGRGGNEQYV. In DNA, the CDR3 is TGTGCCAATCCAGGAGGGAGGGGGGGTAACGAGCAGTACGTC. The V call is TRBV10-3, the J call TRBJ2-7; D is possibly TRBD2 (7 bases). The CDR3 sequence is 14 residues long. V shed 10 bases and J shed 5 bases, with 21 bases lying between them. The V gene's germline CDR1 is ENHRY and CDR2 SYGVKD.